The present entry profiles one T cell receptor beta chain with its context. Its specific antigen is unknown. It has no much larger one-base neighbor in the sample; base qualities were not kept. This entry comes from a study of T cell responses to AZD1222 COVID-19 vaccine (dated by TCRdb to the early 2020s). About the investigation overall: A total of 230 to 250 trial participants underwent TCR sequencing, of whom more than 200 had received two doses of AZD1222 and around 25 had received two doses of the MenACWY control vaccine. Trial participants were enrolled by age into 18-55, 56-69 and 70-plus year subgroups, with approximately 160, 26 and 62 TCR-sequenced participants respectively.

The CDR3 regions of human TCRbeta chains were analyzed by immunosequencing. Processing in the source paper ran as follows. TCRs in the repertoires were matched against a reference library of SARS-CoV-2-specific TCRs that had been generated with the MIRA antigen-specificity platform. Breadth was defined as the fraction of unique TCRs that were SARS-CoV-2-associated, and depth was defined as the fraction of total T cells that were SARS-CoV-2-associated. Each spike-specific TCR was assigned to its reactive spike region and to a CD4 or CD8 class using the MIRA data. Log10-transformed breadth and depth values were compared by one-way ANOVA with Sidak's multiple comparisons tests. The source is immuneACCESS, and TCRdb retained only in-frame sequences with V and J called. Part of the clones is not carried over; for the studies checked, unresolved V genes explain less than half of this, and the remainder is unexplained. V and J calls plus clone size are reproduced from that table; the DNA served to infer D and trimming. Counted in this sample were 75,000 to 90,000 clones; 70% to 90% of them appeared once. Of the sample, around 3.5% is held by the ten largest clones.

Results and caveats for the whole study, not just this receptor: The whole spike protein was spanned by vaccine-associated CD4 TCRs, and dominant responses were seen in regions 160-218 and 743-854. Spike-specific TCR breadth and depth rose significantly after two AZD1222 doses compared with day 0 and with MenACWY recipients. Because no day 14 peak-response samples were available, the repertoires could be characterized only after the peak T cell response. Conclusions about previously exposed vaccinees were limited because only a handful of AZD1222 recipients were SARS-CoV-2 seropositive at baseline. Participants were mostly white British and included more females than males, and it was suggested by the authors that clonal diversity may have been underestimated. The 56-69-year group was small, and its depth increase did not reach significance, likely because of low power. Nearly half of unique spike-specific TCRs reportedly recognized epitopes outside regions mutated in the B.1.351 and B.1.1.7 variants.

CDR1 SGHTA and CDR2 FQGNSA are derived from the germline V gene. Taken from cysteine to phenylalanine, the CDR3 has 12 residues. The read is trimmed to its CDR3 DNA, 36 bases read in frame from base 1. V was cut back by 5 bases and J by 0 bases, leaving a gap of 4 bases between them. Sample time point, as interpreted from the label and publication: about 28 days (+/-7) after the second vaccine dose. Because spike-specific TCR depth and breadth did not differ between the two schedules, AZD1222 recipients who got a second dose at roughly 4 weeks were pooled with those who got a second dose at roughly 12 weeks. The vaccinee samples were drawn from two UK trials, COV001 and COV002, one of which was a single-blind randomized controlled phase 2/3 trial testing AZD1222 (ChAdOx1 nCoV-19) in healthy adults. Trial participant PBMC samples were collected at day 0 and day 28 after the second dose for TCRbeta chain sequencing.

The chain uses TRBV7-2 and TRBJ2-5, with the D segment identity uncertain. The sample was peripheral blood, taken 28 days after the second AZD1222 dose. The origin of this receptor is an adult who received the AZD1222 COVID-19 vaccine. In nucleotide form, the sequence is TGTGCCAGCAGCGTGTACCAAGAGACCCAGTACTTC. Its amino acids are CASSVYQETQYF.